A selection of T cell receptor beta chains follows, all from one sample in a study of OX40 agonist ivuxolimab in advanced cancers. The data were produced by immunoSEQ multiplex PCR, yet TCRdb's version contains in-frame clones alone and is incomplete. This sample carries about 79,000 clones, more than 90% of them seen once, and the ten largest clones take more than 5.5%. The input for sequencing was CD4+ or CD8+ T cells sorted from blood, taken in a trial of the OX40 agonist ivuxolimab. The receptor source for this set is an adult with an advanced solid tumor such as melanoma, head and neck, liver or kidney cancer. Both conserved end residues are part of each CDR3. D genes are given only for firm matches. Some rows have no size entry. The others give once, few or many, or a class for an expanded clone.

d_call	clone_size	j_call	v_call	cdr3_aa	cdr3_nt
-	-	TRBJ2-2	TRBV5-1	CASSFGANTGELFF	TGCGCCAGCAGCTTCGGAGCGAACACCGGGGAGCTGTTTTTT
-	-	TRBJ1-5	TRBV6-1	CASSGTLNQPQHF	TGTGCCAGCAGTGGGACACTCAATCAGCCCCAGCATTTT
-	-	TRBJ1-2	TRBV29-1	CSVGTNYGYTF	TGCAGCGTTGGGACTAACTATGGCTACACCTTC
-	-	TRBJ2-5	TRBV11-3	CASSLNGFQETQYF	TGTGCCAGCAGCTTAAACGGATTTCAAGAGACCCAGTACTTC
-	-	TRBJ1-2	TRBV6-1	CASRRRDYGYTF	TGTGCCAGCCGGAGAAGGGACTATGGCTACACCTTC
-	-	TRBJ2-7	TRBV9	CASSVQGGTYEQYF	TGTGCCAGCAGCGTACAGGGGGGAACCTACGAGCAGTACTTC
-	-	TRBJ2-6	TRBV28	CASSFSLAKDSGANVLTF	TGTGCCAGCAGTTTCAGTCTAGCCAAAGACTCTGGGGCCAACGTCCTGACTTTC
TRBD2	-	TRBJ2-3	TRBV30	CAWRSGRASTDTQYF	TGTGCCTGGCGTAGCGGGAGGGCTAGCACAGATACGCAGTATTTT
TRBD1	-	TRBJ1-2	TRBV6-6	CASSYLRTGRGGYTF	TGTGCCAGCAGTTACTTGAGGACAGGCAGAGGTGGCTACACCTTC
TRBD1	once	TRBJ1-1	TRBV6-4	CASSTGTGRRAFF	TGTGCCAGCAGTACCGGGACAGGTCGGCGGGCTTTCTTT
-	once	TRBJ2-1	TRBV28	CASSGLVYNEQFF	TGTGCCAGCAGCGGACTTGTATACAATGAGCAGTTCTTC
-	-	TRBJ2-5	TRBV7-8	CASSSGFFQETQYF	TGTGCCAGCAGCTCCGGGTTTTTCCAAGAGACCCAGTACTTC
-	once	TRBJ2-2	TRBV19	CASSTVVGELFF	TGTGCCAGTAGTACCGTAGTCGGGGAGCTGTTTTTT
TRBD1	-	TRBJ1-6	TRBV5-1	CASSEVTGDLPLHF	TGCGCCAGCAGCGAGGTGACAGGGGACCTACCCCTCCACTTT
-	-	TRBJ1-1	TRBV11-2	CASSFAENTEAFF	TGTGCCAGCAGCTTCGCGGAGAACACTGAAGCTTTCTTT
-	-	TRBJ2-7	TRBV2	CASSRDGPYEQYF	TGTGCCAGCAGCCGGGACGGACCCTACGAGCAGTACTTC
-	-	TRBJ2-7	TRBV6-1	CASRDTGITYEQYF	TGTGCCAGCAGGGATACAGGAATTACCTACGAGCAGTACTTC
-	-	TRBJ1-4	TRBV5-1	CASSRMGSNEKLFF	TGCGCCAGCAGCAGGATGGGTTCTAATGAAAAACTGTTTTTT
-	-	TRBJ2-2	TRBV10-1	CASSERAGNTGELFF	TGCGCCAGCAGTGAGAGGGCAGGGAACACCGGGGAGCTGTTTTTT
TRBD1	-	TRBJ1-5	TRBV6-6	CASRSDRGPHQPQHF	TGTGCCAGCAGGTCGGACAGGGGGCCGCATCAGCCCCAGCATTTT
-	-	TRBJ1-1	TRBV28	CASSPHMNTEAFF	TGTGCCAGCAGTCCTCATATGAACACTGAAGCTTTCTTT
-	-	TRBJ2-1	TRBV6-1	CASSALRANNEQFF	TGTGCCAGCAGTGCGTTGCGGGCCAACAATGAGCAGTTCTTC
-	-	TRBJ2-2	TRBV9	CASSVGGQPTGELFF	TGTGCCAGCAGCGTAGGGGGACAACCCACCGGGGAGCTGTTTTTT
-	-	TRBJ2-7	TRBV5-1	CASSLGGTGSSYEQYF	TGCGCCAGCAGCTTGGGAGGGACGGGAAGCTCCTACGAGCAGTACTTC
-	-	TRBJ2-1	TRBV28	CASSSHSNVNEQFF	TGTGCCAGCAGTTCCCACTCTAATGTGAATGAGCAGTTCTTC
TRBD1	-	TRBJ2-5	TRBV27	CASSLGQGLQETQYF	TGTGCCAGCAGTCTAGGACAGGGGCTCCAAGAGACCCAGTACTTC
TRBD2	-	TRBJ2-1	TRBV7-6	CASMGAGGHNEQFF	TGTGCCAGCATGGGAGCGGGAGGGCATAATGAGCAGTTCTTC
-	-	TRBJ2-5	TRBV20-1	CSAPGVETQYF	TGCAGTGCTCCAGGAGTAGAGACCCAGTACTTC
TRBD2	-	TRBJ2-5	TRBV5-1	CASKEGRVAETQYF	TGCGCCAGCAAGGAGGGGAGGGTCGCAGAGACCCAGTACTTC
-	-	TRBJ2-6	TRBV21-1	CASSKGQGFKLSGANVLTF	TGTGCCAGCAGCAAGGGACAGGGCTTTAAGTTATCTGGGGCCAACGTCCTGACTTTC
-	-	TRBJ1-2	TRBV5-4	CASSFDRANYGYTF	TGTGCCAGCAGTTTCGACCGAGCTAACTATGGCTACACCTTC
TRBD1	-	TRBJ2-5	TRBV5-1	CASSSRDRGRETQYF	TGCGCCAGCAGCTCCCGGGACAGGGGGAGGGAGACCCAGTACTTC
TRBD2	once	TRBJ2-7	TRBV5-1	CASSSTGTSSNEQYF	TGCGCCAGCAGTTCAACCGGGACTAGCTCAAACGAGCAGTACTTC
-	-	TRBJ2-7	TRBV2	CASSVSPYEQYF	TGTGCCAGCAGTGTATCCCCCTACGAGCAGTACTTC
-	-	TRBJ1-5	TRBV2	CASTKRDSEPQHF	TGTGCCAGCACGAAACGGGATTCGGAGCCCCAGCATTTT
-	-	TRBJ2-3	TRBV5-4	CASTLRDLDTDTQYF	TGTGCCAGCACTTTAAGGGACCTCGACACAGATACGCAGTATTTT
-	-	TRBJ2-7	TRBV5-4	CVSSLMGAWEQYF	TGTGTCAGCAGCTTGATGGGGGCGTGGGAGCAGTACTTC
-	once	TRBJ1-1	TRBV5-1	CASSLTGQPWDTEAFF	TGCGCCAGCAGCCTTACAGGACAGCCCTGGGACACTGAAGCTTTCTTT
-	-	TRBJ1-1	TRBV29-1	CSVSMNTEAFF	TGCAGCGTTAGTATGAACACTGAAGCTTTCTTT
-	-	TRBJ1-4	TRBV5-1	CASSLAPNEKLFF	TGCGCCAGCAGCTTGGCTCCTAATGAAAAACTGTTTTTT
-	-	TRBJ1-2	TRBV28	CASSSDFNYGYTF	TGTGCCAGCAGTTCGGACTTTAACTATGGCTACACCTTC
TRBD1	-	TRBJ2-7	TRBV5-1	CASNPAGTGAREQYF	TGCGCCAGCAACCCGGCAGGGACAGGGGCTCGAGAGCAGTACTTC
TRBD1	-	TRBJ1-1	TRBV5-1	CASSRTGRGTEAFF	TGCGCCAGCAGCCGGACAGGGAGGGGGACTGAAGCTTTCTTT
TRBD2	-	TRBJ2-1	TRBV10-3	CAIGTSGQDNEQFF	TGTGCCATCGGGACTAGCGGGCAAGACAATGAGCAGTTCTTC
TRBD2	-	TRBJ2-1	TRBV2	CASSEGGRAPRYNEQFF	TGTGCCAGCAGTGAGGGCGGGAGGGCCCCCAGGTACAATGAGCAGTTCTTC
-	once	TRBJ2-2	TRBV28	CASSLLTGGVGGELFF	TGTGCCAGCAGTCTACTTACAGGGGGGGTTGGCGGGGAGCTGTTTTTT
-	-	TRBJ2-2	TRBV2	CASSESRSGELFF	TGTGCCAGCAGTGAATCACGGTCCGGGGAGCTGTTTTTT
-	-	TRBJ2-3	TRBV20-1	CSRPSGDTQYF	TGCAGTCGCCCCAGCGGAGATACGCAGTATTTT
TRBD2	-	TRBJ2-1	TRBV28	CASRGGEYEQFF	TGTGCCAGCCGGGGGGGGGAGTATGAGCAGTTCTTC
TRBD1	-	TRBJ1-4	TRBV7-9	CASGLTGASEKLFF	TGTGCCAGCGGACTTACAGGGGCAAGCGAAAAACTGTTTTTT
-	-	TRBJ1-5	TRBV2	CASSEGRANQPQHF	TGTGCCAGCAGTGAAGGGCGGGCCAATCAGCCCCAGCATTTT
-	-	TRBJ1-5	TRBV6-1	CASRSQSNSNQPQHF	TGTGCCAGCAGGTCTCAGTCCAATAGCAATCAGCCCCAGCATTTT
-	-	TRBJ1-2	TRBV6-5	CASSYSAALNYGYTF	TGTGCCAGCAGTTACTCGGCCGCATTAAACTATGGCTACACCTTC